The source of this TCR beta chain is a study of spatial heterogeneity in lung cancer (dated by TCRdb to between 2018 and 2021). Some background on the complete study: More beta-chain than alpha-chain transcripts were consistently detected, likely reflecting higher beta-chain transcript abundance. In the raw uncorrected reads, each unique combination of TCR and UMI appeared on average more than ten times. Both alpha and beta chains were TCR-sequenced in samples taken at surgery, namely 220 tumor regions, 62 to 70 matched nontumor lung samples and roughly 56 PBMC samples. The study linked features of the TCR repertoire to counts of nonsynonymous mutations, which were determined by whole-exome sequencing of tumor tissue. In non-small cell lung cancer, the study made a quantitative comparison of TCR alpha and beta repertoires among multiple tumor regions, matched nontumor lung and blood. What the study reported, not specific to this receptor: Ubiquitous expanded tumor TCRs were found in blood more often at tumor resection than at routine follow-up. Additional single-cell paired TCR alpha and beta sequencing was considered necessary to confirm, at a functional level, the hypothesis that regional TCRs recognize regional mutations.

With respect to this clonotype: Its antigen remains undetermined. No base qualities exist here, and no much larger clone lies one base off it.

The library was produced with 5' RACE. Sequencer: NextSeq 500. In the TCR library protocol, a unique molecular identifier was attached to each TCR cDNA molecule so that PCR and sequencing errors could be corrected. The source study handled its data this way. TCR identification, UMI-based error correction and CDR3 extraction were all carried out with Decombinator tools. TCRs above a frequency of 2 per 1,000, corresponding to the top 1% of the tumor frequency distribution, were defined as expanded. Renyi diversity was computed with the R vegan package after each repertoire had been subsampled 100 times to 5,000 TCRs. CDR3 similarity networks were built from amino acid triplet string-kernel similarity, connecting CDR3s with pairwise similarity above 0.82. The raw public data were reprocessed by TCRdb itself: fastp quality trimming at Q25, MiXCR clonotype calling, in-frame beta chains only. Duplicate CDR3 protein sequences are folded into a single record with the most common DNA and genes. TCRdb assigned the V and J calls; the authors' analysis was not used. This sample comprises roughly 79,000 distinct CDR3 sequences, over 9.5% of them detected only once. About 4.6% of the sample is taken by the ten largest.

Per the publication, the time point label means: sample taken at primary tumor resection. For TCR sequencing, whole RNA was extracted from tumor and nontumor lung tissue, or from cryopreserved PBMC samples, and no cell sorting was done. Donors were some 78 patients with early-stage, untreated non-small cell lung cancer from the lung TRACERx cohort. A patient was chosen for TCR sequencing only when enough RNA was available from at least two tumor regions. From a lookup of the germline V gene (reference sequence), CDR1 and CDR2 are DFQATT and SNEGSKA. Trimming removed 6 bases from V and 6 bases from J; the gene matches leave 8 bases unexplained. The CDR3 runs 13 amino acids, cysteine and phenylalanine included. CDR3 DNA is the only sequence kept; it has 39 bases, read in frame from the first base.

The receptor chain draws on TRBV20-1 and TRBJ2-3, with 8 central nucleotides matching TRBD2. The TCR sequence derives from a male donor with early-stage non-small cell lung cancer. Sequenced here: PBMCs, sampled at surgery. The DNA reads as follows: TGCAGTGCCGAGCGGGAGACCCAGGATACGCAGTATTTT. Its protein is CSAERETQDTQYF.